The clone carrying this TCR beta chain was detected ten times or more. CDR3 size: 14 residues. V lost 4 bases, J lost 14 bases, and 20 bases lay in between. The germline V gene has CDR1 LGHNA and CDR2 YSLEER. The source of the sample is a study of T cell repertoires in cytomegalovirus infection. TCRdb used MiXCR to reprocess the reads, holding one entry per CDR3 protein. The data show about 360,000 distinct CDR3 sequences, with 15% to 20% seen just once and around 10% held by the top ten. The TCR comes from a human donor in good health (CMV status not recorded). Some clones in this sample may be carry-over from other donors' samples. The source material was PBMCs. The rearrangement links TRBV4-3 to TRBJ1-4; TRBD1 is a possible D gene (6 bases). As DNA, the CDR3 is TGCGCCAGCAGCCTCTCCCTTCTTCAGGGGCTTCTGTTTTTT. Protein product: CASSLSLLQGLLFF.